Below, 6 T cell receptor beta chains from the same sample are listed, as sequenced in a study of blood T cell repertoires in COVID-19. Some clones are missing from TCRdb's copy, which holds only in-frame ones; the method was immunoSEQ multiplex PCR. This sample has 200,000 to 250,000 clones, with around 85% found just once. The sequenced sample consisted of peripheral blood. These receptors were collected from a man aged 60 to 75 with acute or convalescent COVID-19.

The rearrangement links TRBV19 to TRBJ2-2; maybe TRBD1 (6 bases). V lost 1 base, J lost 1 base, and 7 bases lay in between. Germline loops: CDR1 LNHDA, CDR2 SQIVND (reference sequence). The CDR3 length is 15 residues. CDR3: CASSIGGGNTGELFF. CDR3 nucleotide sequence: TGTGCCAGTAGTATAGGAGGGGGGAACACCGGGGAGCTGTTTTTT.

The chain couples TRBV15 to TRBJ1-4, with TRBD1 as a possible D gene (6 bases). V was cut by 7 bases and J by 8 bases, with 17 bases left in between. The CDR3 has 14 amino acids. CDR1 is LNHNV and CDR2 is YYDKDF in the germline V gene (reference sequence). In nucleotides, the CDR3 is TGTGCCACCAAAATGGACAGCGCTTCGGAAAAACTGTTTTTT. Protein: CATKMDSASEKLFF.

The genes are TRBV6-6 and TRBJ1-3; the match to TRBD1 covers 7 bases. Germline CDR1 and CDR2: MNHNY and SVGAGI (reference sequence). This CDR3 has 14 amino acids. The V and J ends lost 2 bases and 2 bases, in that order; junction bases with no gene match: 0. CDR3 sequence: CASSYDRAGNTIYF. The CDR3 DNA is TGTGCCAGCAGTTACGACAGGGCTGGAAACACCATATATTTT.

The V gene is TRBV5-8, the J gene TRBJ2-5; 8 bases fit TRBD1. V was clipped by 2 bases and J by 5 bases; unmatched bases: 11. CDR1 is SGHTS, CDR2 YDEGEE, per germline. The CDR3 runs to 16 residues. CDR3 nucleotide sequence: TGTGCCAGCAGCTTCGGCCAGGGGGCCTTTGGCGAGACCCAGTACTTC. The encoded protein is CASSFGQGAFGETQYF.

In its sample, this clone was seen once. This chain uses TRBV7-3 with TRBJ1-1; 7 nucleotides align to TRBD1. The germline CDR1 and CDR2 sequences are SGHTA and FQGTGA. This CDR3 is built from 16 residues. Germline trimming cut 5 bases from V and 3 bases from J; bases unmatched to any gene: 12. The CDR3 sequence is CASSPNGAGGYTEAFF. CDR3 coding DNA: TGTGCCAGCAGCCCCAATGGGGCAGGGGGATACACTGAAGCTTTCTTT.

The chain joins TRBV5-8 to TRBJ1-5; TRBD1 might be the D (5 bases). CDR1 SGHTS and CDR2 YDEGEE come from the germline V gene. The CDR3 has 14 residues. Trimming removed 2 bases from V and 5 bases from J, with 11 bases in between. The CDR3 region is CASSFRGHYQPQHF. The DNA for the CDR3 is TGTGCCAGCAGCTTTAGAGGACACTATCAGCCCCAGCATTTT.